Listed here are 8 T cell receptor beta chains from one sample, sequenced in a study of brain T cells in children with intractable seizures. Libraries were prepared by immunoSEQ multiplex PCR; TCRdb keeps only in-frame clonotypes and omits some of them. In the table there are under 400,000 clones, nearly 95% of which are singletons. Regarding time point: blood from clinic visit 5 months post-surgery; TSC patient then seizure free. The source material was peripheral blood, sampled roughly 5 months after surgery. These receptors came from a boy younger than two with tuberous sclerosis and intractable seizures.

The CDR3 DNA is TGCGCCAGCAGCACAACTGATGGCCCTTACACAGATACGCAGTATTTT. Its protein is CASSTTDGPYTDTQYF. V and J are TRBV5-1 and TRBJ2-3; no clear D. V dropped 4 bases and J dropped 2 bases, with 17 bases sitting between them. The V gene's germline CDR1 is SGHRS and CDR2 YFSETQ. The CDR3 has 16 residues.

This chain connects TRBV2 to TRBJ1-2, with D perhaps matching TRBD1 (6 bases). Germline CDR1 is SNHLY and CDR2 is FYNNEI. The CDR3 spans 13 residues. V shed 7 bases and J shed 4 bases, with 13 bases lying between them. As DNA, the CDR3 is TGTGCCAGCATAGGTGACAGGCCCTATGGCTACACCTTC. The encoded protein is CASIGDRPYGYTF.

The CDR3, as DNA: TGTGCCAGCAGCTTACCCCTCGGCAGGGGAAGCTCAAACACTGAAGCTTTCTTT. This encodes CASSLPLGRGSSNTEAFF. The chain recombines TRBV11-3 with TRBJ1-1, with D maybe TRBD1 (6 bases). Germline assignment: CDR1 SGHNT and CDR2 YENEEA. CDR3 length: 18 amino acids. Trimming shortened V by 2 bases and J by 2 bases, and 21 bases separated the two germline ends.

J is TRBJ2-7 and V is TRBV15, with TRBD2 matching over 12 bases. The CDR3 contains 17 residues. Germline CDR1 is LNHNV and CDR2 is YYDKDF (reference sequence). The V gene end was trimmed by 4 bases and the J gene end by 5 bases; junction bases not matched to a gene: 12. Here the CDR3 DNA reads TGTGCCACCAGCACGGGGACTAGCGGGCCCGAGTACGACGAGCAGTACTTC. Translating it yields CATSTGTSGPEYDEQYF.

The CDR3 nucleotides are TGTGCCAGCAGCTTTGAGACTAGCGGGGCCCCCTACAATGAGCAGTTCTTC. As protein: CASSFETSGAPYNEQFF. The chain couples TRBV7-6 to TRBJ2-1; 11 positions agree with TRBD2. With 3 bases clipped from V and 2 bases from J, the junction kept 6 bases outside the gene matches. Germline CDR1 is SGHVS and CDR2 is FNYEAQ. The CDR3 has 17 residues. Combining the CDR3 with reference TRBV7-6 and TRBJ2-1 gives the whole variable domain GAGVSQSPRYKVTKRGQDVALRCDPISGHVSLYWYRQALGQGPEFLTYFNYEAQQDKSGLPNDRFSAERPEGSISTLTIQRTEQRDSAMYRCASSFETSGAPYNEQFFGPGTRLTVL.

This chain joins TRBV6-5 and TRBJ2-1; 8 bases map to TRBD2. The germline CDR1 and CDR2 sequences are MNHEY and SVGAGI. V gave up 8 bases and J gave up 6 bases; unmatched junction bases: 9. The CDR3 loop spans 14 amino acids. CDR3: CASCSSGTINEQFF. The DNA for the CDR3 is TGTGCCAGCTGTAGTAGCGGGACCATCAATGAGCAGTTCTTC.

The chain uses TRBV12-5 and TRBJ2-1, with D possibly matching TRBD1 (5 bases). Germline loops: CDR1 LGHNT, CDR2 FRNRAP. Trimming removed 5 bases from V and 1 base from J, with 9 bases in between. The CDR3 totals 14 residues. CDR3 loop: CASGPGISYNEQFF. The DNA of the CDR3 is TGTGCTAGTGGTCCAGGGATATCCTACAATGAGCAGTTCTTC. Together with reference TRBV12-5 and TRBJ2-1, the CDR3 gives the full variable domain: DARVTQTPRHKVTEMGQEVTMRCQPILGHNTVFWYRQTMMQGLELLAYFRNRAPLDDSGMPKDRFSAEMPDATLATLKIQPSEPRDSAVYFCASGPGISYNEQFFGPGTRLTVL.

The V and J genes are TRBV27 and TRBJ2-5; TRBD2 matches 14 bases. CDR3 length equals 18 residues. The V segment lost 2 bases and the J segment 3 bases; nucleotides outside the gene matches: 8. The germline CDR1 and CDR2 sequences are MNHEY and SMNVEV (reference sequence). The CDR3 nucleotides read TGTGCCAGCAGTTTACGACTAGCGGGAGGGCTGCCTAAAGAGACCCAGTACTTC. Protein sequence: CASSLRLAGGLPKETQYF.